This TCR beta chain originates from a study of CD8 T cells in ankylosing spondylitis. Study-wide results and caveats: Apparently characteristic of ankylosing spondylitis blood was a TCR beta motif (about eight highly homologous variants).

In the case of this clonotype: Antigen unknown.

Germline assignment: CDR1 PRHDT and CDR2 FYEKMQ (reference sequence). The ends were cut back, 6 bases at V and 2 bases at J, with 15 bases in the middle. The CDR3 loop spans 15 amino acids. Each CDR3 protein is one row after TCRdb ran MiXCR on the 5' RACE reads. Of almost 400,000 distinct CDR3 sequences listed, under 25% are singletons. The chain employs TRBV13 and TRBJ2-3, with D maybe TRBD1 (5 bases). The sequenced sample was blood, either unsorted or a sorted T cell fraction (not recorded which). This receptor was taken from a male donor with ankylosing spondylitis. DNA of the CDR3: TGTGCCAGCAGTGCTAATAACGGACACACAGATACGCAGTATTTT. It yields the protein CASSANNGHTDTQYF.